The next 18 T cell receptor beta chains were all read from a single sample in a study of cytomegalovirus exposure and HLA in healthy donors. PCR employed 60 Vbeta and 13 Jbeta primers. The table came from immunoSEQ multiplex PCR; TCRdb's copy has only in-frame clones and leaves some out. The sample records about 160,000 clones, approximately 79% being singletons. Sequenced sample: PBMCs. The receptor set was obtained from a man between 60 and 75 years old in good health and CMV-seronegative.

The CDR3 loop reads CASSLFRGSSYNEQFF. The DNA for the CDR3 is TGTGCCAGCAGCTTGTTCAGGGGAAGCTCCTACAATGAGCAGTTCTTC. J is TRBJ2-1 and V is TRBV5-6; TRBD1 is a possible D gene (6 bases). CDR1 SGHDT and CDR2 YYEEEE come from the germline V gene. With 1 base removed from V and 0 bases from J, the gap between germline ends came to 11 bases. CDR3 length: 16 amino acids.

The chain recombines TRBV7-3 with TRBJ2-1; TRBD2 matches 8 bases. The ends lost 0 bases at V and 7 bases at J; junction bases unmatched: 11. Germline lookup yields CDR1 SGHTA and CDR2 FQGTGA. This CDR3 region has 17 residues. The CDR3 bases are TGTGCCAGCAGCTTAACCCCAAGCGGGGGTCGTCTTAATGAGCAGTTCTTC. It specifies CASSLTPSGGRLNEQFF.

The gene calls are TRBV4-1 and TRBJ2-6, with TRBD1 matching 8 bases. Germline CDR1 is MGHRA and CDR2 is YSYEKL. The CDR3 consists of 18 residues. Germline trimming cut 1 base from V and 1 base from J; bases unmatched to any gene: 6. The DNA for the CDR3 is TGCGCCAGCAGCCAAGGGGGCAGGGGGCGATCTGGGGCCAACGTCCTGACTTTC. It is translated as CASSQGGRGRSGANVLTF.

The chain uses TRBV27 and TRBJ1-5; unclear D gene. V lost 2 bases and J 6 bases, leaving 5 bases between the germline ends. The CDR3 is made up of 12 amino acids. Per the germline V gene, CDR1 is MNHEY and CDR2 is SMNVEV (reference sequence). The CDR3 loop is CASSLAGQPQHF. The CDR3, as DNA: TGTGCCAGCAGTTTAGCAGGTCAGCCCCAGCATTTT.

This clone was observed a handful of times. The rearrangement uses TRBV6-1 and TRBJ1-3, with 9 bases matching TRBD1. With 6 bases clipped from V and 4 bases from J, the junction kept 7 bases outside the gene matches. This CDR3 region has 15 residues. Germline V lookup: CDR1 MNHNS, CDR2 SASEGT. CDR3 sequence: CASSRQGDSGNTIYF. The CDR3 coding sequence is TGTGCCAGCAGCCGACAGGGGGACTCAGGAAACACCATATATTTT.

The CDR3 DNA sequence: TGTGCCAGCTCCTCTACAGGGGGTTCCTACAATGAGCAGTTCTTC. Translation gives CASSSTGGSYNEQFF. The rearrangement joins TRBV6-5 to TRBJ2-1; TRBD1 aligns across 8 bases. The germline V gene has CDR1 MNHEY and CDR2 SVGAGI. After removal of 8 bases from V and 1 base from J, the junction contained 7 bases not matched to a gene. CDR3 length: 15 amino acids.

The genes are TRBV27 and TRBJ2-2; D is possibly TRBD2 (5 bases). In germline, CDR1 is MNHEY, CDR2 SMNVEV (reference sequence). Trimming cost V 11 bases and J 5 bases, with 15 bases left between them. The CDR3 is 13 amino acids. This chain's CDR3 is CAGGPRGTGELFF. CDR3 nucleotides: TGTGCCGGCGGCCCACGGGGAACCGGGGAGCTGTTTTTT.

This chain uses TRBV2 with TRBJ2-5; 7 bases agree with TRBD2. Germline CDR1 and CDR2: SNHLY and FYNNEI. Trimming at V came to 2 bases and at J to 2 bases, leaving 2 bases not matched to a gene. The CDR3 has 14 residues. As DNA, the CDR3 is TGTGCCAGCAGTGAAAGTAGCGGGCAAGAGACCCAGTACTTC. Its translation: CASSESSGQETQYF.

The chain recombines TRBV10-3 with TRBJ2-1, with 10 bases aligning to TRBD2. CDR1 ENHRY and CDR2 SYGVKD come from the germline V gene. This CDR3 has 17 residues. V was pared by 6 bases and J by 9 bases, with 17 bases of the junction left unmatched. The CDR3 DNA is TGTGCCATCAGGCCCCGGCTAGCGGGAGTAGTAGGCTTTGAGCAGTTCTTC. As protein: CAIRPRLAGVVGFEQFF.

The V call is TRBV7-2, the J call TRBJ2-2; the D gene is possibly TRBD2 (5 bases). Trimming took off 2 bases at V and 3 bases at J, with 10 bases between the two ends. The length of the CDR3 is 15 residues. Germline CDR1 is SGHTA and CDR2 is FQGNSA. This CDR3 is CASSLSGGDTGELFF. The CDR3 DNA follows: TGTGCCAGCAGCTTAAGCGGCGGCGACACCGGGGAGCTGTTTTTT.

The chain links TRBV29-1 to TRBJ1-2, with a weak D call TRBD1 (5 bases). Germline V gene sequence: CDR1 SQVTM, CDR2 ANQGSEA. The CDR3 is made up of 14 amino acids. The V end was cut by 1 base, the J end by 2 bases, with 11 bases between. The CDR3 DNA reads as TGCAGCGTTGAAGGACAGACTTCAAACTATGGCTACACCTTC. Translated, it gives CSVEGQTSNYGYTF.

The rearrangement uses TRBV10-1 and TRBJ2-3; 12 bases are shared with TRBD2. J gave up 2 bases and V 0 bases, and 3 bases lay outside the gene matches. Germline CDR1 is WNHNN and CDR2 is SYGVQD (reference sequence). This CDR3 is built from 17 residues. The CDR3 nucleotides read TGCGCCAGCAGTGAGTCCCTAGCGGGGGGGACCACAGATACGCAGTATTTT. Translated, it gives CASSESLAGGTTDTQYF.

Here the CDR3 reads CAWSVGGGLGETQYF. The CDR3 DNA reads TGTGCCTGGAGTGTAGGCGGAGGCCTGGGGGAGACCCAGTACTTC. The gene calls are TRBV30 and TRBJ2-5; D is possibly TRBD2 (5 bases). Deletions cut 0 bases from V and 5 bases from J, with 16 bases between. The CDR3 covers 15 residues. CDR1 and CDR2 (germline): GTSNPN, SVGIG (reference sequence).

The V call is TRBV25-1, the J call TRBJ2-2; TRBD2 agrees at 10 bases. Germline lookup yields CDR1 MGHDK and CDR2 SYGVNS. The CDR3 length is 15 residues. The V segment lost 2 bases and the J segment 3 bases; nucleotides outside the gene matches: 0. CDR3 DNA sequence: TGTGCCAGCAGTGAAGGACTAGCGGACACCGGGGAGCTGTTTTTT. It is translated as CASSEGLADTGELFF.

In this sample, this clone turned up once. The V gene is TRBV6-5, the J gene TRBJ1-2; 7 nucleotides align to TRBD1. The junction had 4 bases not matched to a gene; V was cut back by 0 bases and J by 0 bases. CDR1 and CDR2 (germline): MNHEY, SVGAGI. CDR3 length equals 16 residues. In DNA, the CDR3 is TGTGCCAGCAGTTACTCATCGCAGGGGGCTAACTATGGCTACACCTTC. It specifies CASSYSSQGANYGYTF.

V usage is TRBV5-1 and J usage is TRBJ2-1, with D hard to call. The length of the CDR3 is 16 residues. From germline, CDR1 is SGHRS and CDR2 YFSETQ. The V end lost 4 bases, the J end lost 2 bases, and 16 bases lay between the germline ends. CDR3 bases: TGCGCCAGCAGCCCTGTTGGCCAACTAACCTACAATGAGCAGTTCTTC. Encoded protein: CASSPVGQLTYNEQFF.

This sequence joins TRBV4-1 and TRBJ2-3, with 7 nucleotides matching TRBD2. The trim removed 2 bases at V and 6 bases at J, leaving 11 bases unmatched. CDR3 length equals 16 residues. The V gene's germline CDR1 is MGHRA and CDR2 YSYEKL. CDR3 sequence reads: CASSQRSGRETDTQYF. CDR3 coding DNA: TGCGCCAGCAGCCAACGCTCCGGGCGGGAGACGGATACGCAGTATTTT.

The J gene is TRBJ2-3, the V gene TRBV25-1; 9 bases agree with TRBD1. The CDR3 totals 16 residues. In germline, CDR1 is MGHDK, CDR2 SYGVNS. V lost 0 bases and J lost 5; bases outside the gene matches: 6. CDR3 in amino acids: CASSEYGTGKEDTQYF. The CDR3 nucleotides are TGTGCCAGCAGTGAATACGGGACAGGGAAAGAAGATACGCAGTATTTT.